The rows below give T cell receptor beta chains drawn from one sample of a study of blood T cell repertoires in COVID-19. Libraries were prepared by immunoSEQ multiplex PCR; TCRdb keeps only in-frame clonotypes and omits some of them. Here the sample spans approximately 350,000 clones, around 91% being singletons. Sequences were obtained from peripheral blood. The receptors stem from a woman younger than 30 who had recovered from COVID-19. Each CDR3 is given with its conserved first and last residue. D genes are given only for firm matches. The size of a clone is reported for some rows only, either as once, few or many, or as a class for expanded clones.

D	size	V	J	CDR3	DNA
TRBD2	NA	TRBV7-2	TRBJ2-3	CASSPTILSGKGTDTQYF	TGTGCCAGCAGCCCCACGATTTTAAGCGGGAAGGGCACAGATACGCAGTATTTT
NA	NA	TRBV5-6	TRBJ1-1	CASSLGRAEAFF	TGTGCCAGCAGCTTGGGGAGGGCTGAAGCTTTCTTT
TRBD2	NA	TRBV4-3	TRBJ2-3	CASSLGTGGSRSTDTQYF	TGCGCCAGCAGCCTTGGGACGGGCGGGAGCAGAAGCACAGATACGCAGTATTTT
TRBD1	NA	TRBV19	TRBJ2-5	CASSTRGWETQYF	TGTGCCAGTAGTACCAGGGGGTGGGAGACCCAGTACTTC
TRBD1	NA	TRBV24-1	TRBJ2-2	CATSARTGGTGELFF	TGTGCCACCAGTGCGCGGACAGGGGGCACCGGGGAGCTGTTTTTT
NA	NA	TRBV12-5	TRBJ2-1	CASGATGSSYNEQFF	TGTGCTAGTGGCGCTACAGGGAGCTCCTACAATGAGCAGTTCTTC
NA	NA	TRBV27	TRBJ2-1	CASSLILTGGQFF	TGTGCCAGCAGTTTGATCCTAACCGGTGGGCAGTTCTTC
TRBD2	once	TRBV11-1	TRBJ2-6	CASSPETSGRCNVLTF	TGTGCCAGCAGCCCCGAAACTAGCGGGAGATGTAACGTCCTGACTTTC
NA	NA	TRBV5-6	TRBJ1-3	CASSYYRGGNTIYF	TGTGCCAGCAGCTATTATAGGGGAGGAAACACCATATATTTT
TRBD1	once	TRBV11-2	TRBJ1-2	CASSSSGTGVLGYTF	TGTGCCAGCAGCTCGTCCGGGACAGGGGTATTAGGCTACACCTTC
TRBD1	NA	TRBV4-1	TRBJ1-2	CASSQDRRQGDFFYGYTF	TGCGCCAGCAGCCAAGATCGTAGACAGGGGGATTTTTTCTATGGCTACACCTTC
TRBD2	NA	TRBV4-1	TRBJ2-5	CASSPATGGRETQYF	TGCGCCAGCAGCCCAGCGACGGGAGGTAGGGAGACCCAGTACTTC
NA	NA	TRBV7-2	TRBJ1-1	CASSLGVRNTEAFF	TGTGCCAGCAGCTTGGGCGTTCGGAACACTGAAGCTTTCTTT
NA	NA	TRBV19	TRBJ2-1	CASRQGQSSYNEQFF	TGTGCCAGTAGACAGGGCCAAAGCTCCTACAATGAGCAGTTCTTC
TRBD1	NA	TRBV6-2/TRBV6-3	TRBJ1-5	CASSHTRDRGASGNQPQHF	TGTGCCAGCAGCCACACCCGGGACAGGGGAGCGTCGGGCAATCAGCCCCAGCATTTT
TRBD1	NA	TRBV7-2	TRBJ1-1	CASSPQGAPMNTEAFF	TGTGCCAGCAGCCCACAGGGGGCCCCCATGAACACTGAAGCTTTCTTT
TRBD2	NA	TRBV11-3	TRBJ2-1	CASSPRSGAGDPFKQFF	TGTGCCAGCAGCCCTAGGTCTGGCGCGGGAGACCCTTTTAAGCAGTTCTTC
NA	once	TRBV5-6	TRBJ2-1	CASSLAYVFSSSSYNEQFF	TGTGCCAGCAGCTTGGCCTACGTTTTTTCCTCCTCCTCCTACAATGAGCAGTTCTTC
TRBD1	NA	TRBV9	TRBJ1-2	CASSTGQTNYGYTF	TGTGCCAGCAGCACGGGACAGACTAACTATGGCTACACCTTC
NA	NA	TRBV27	TRBJ1-2	CASSFSGGYYGYTF	TGTGCCAGCAGTTTTTCGGGGGGCTACTATGGCTACACCTTC
NA	NA	TRBV29-1	TRBJ2-1	CSVRLNEQFF	TGCAGCGTTCGACTAAATGAGCAGTTCTTC
TRBD1	NA	TRBV12-3/TRBV12-4	TRBJ1-2	CASLGQGNYGYTF	TGTGCCAGCCTTGGACAGGGGAACTATGGCTACACCTTC
NA	NA	TRBV5-1	TRBJ2-5	CASSPGSQETQYF	TGCGCCAGCAGCCCAGGATCGCAAGAGACCCAGTACTTC
NA	once	TRBV27	TRBJ2-4	CASSIRAGSWNIQYF	TGTGCCAGCAGTATTAGGGCGGGTTCCTGGAACATTCAGTACTTC
NA	NA	TRBV24-1	TRBJ2-2	CATSASVRYGDNGELFF	TGTGCCACCAGTGCCTCGGTGCGGTACGGGGATAACGGGGAGCTGTTTTTT
TRBD2	NA	TRBV19	TRBJ2-5	CASSSGRAQETQYF	TGTGCCAGTAGTAGCGGGAGGGCCCAAGAGACCCAGTACTTC
NA	NA	TRBV9	TRBJ1-1	CASSVVQENTEAFF	TGTGCCAGCAGCGTAGTACAGGAGAACACTGAAGCTTTCTTT
TRBD2	NA	TRBV19	TRBJ2-1	CASRKTSGTSLINNEQFF	TGTGCCAGTAGGAAGACTAGCGGGACATCCCTAATCAACAATGAGCAGTTCTTC
TRBD1	NA	TRBV6-6	TRBJ1-2	CASSKGQGAKNYGYTF	TGTGCCAGCAGTAAAGGACAGGGGGCGAAGAACTATGGCTACACCTTC
NA	NA	TRBV11-3	TRBJ1-6	CASSLVGQYDSPLHF	TGTGCCAGCAGCTTAGTGGGGCAGTACGATTCACCCCTCCACTTT
TRBD1	NA	TRBV28	TRBJ1-2	CASSLSPGRGQAGYTF	TGTGCCAGCAGTTTATCCCCCGGGAGGGGGCAGGCTGGCTACACCTTC
NA	NA	TRBV2	TRBJ1-1	CASKEDTGMNTEAFF	TGTGCCAGCAAAGAGGATACAGGGATGAACACTGAAGCTTTCTTT
NA	once	TRBV11-2	TRBJ1-1	CASSLYRENTEAFF	TGTGCCAGCAGCTTATACAGGGAGAACACTGAAGCTTTCTTT
TRBD2	NA	TRBV15	TRBJ2-3	CATSRDRQGGLAETDTQYF	TGTGCCACCAGCAGAGACCGGCAGGGCGGACTAGCGGAAACAGATACGCAGTATTTT